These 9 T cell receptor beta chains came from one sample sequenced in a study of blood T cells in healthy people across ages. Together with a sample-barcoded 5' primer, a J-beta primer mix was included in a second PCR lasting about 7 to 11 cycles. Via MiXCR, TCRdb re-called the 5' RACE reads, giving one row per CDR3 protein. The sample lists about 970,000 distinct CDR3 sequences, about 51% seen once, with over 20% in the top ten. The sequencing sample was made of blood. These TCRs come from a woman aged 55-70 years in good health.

In DNA form, the CDR3 reads TGCAGTGCTAGAGATATTCACAGGAGGGGGCTCGGGGAGCTGTTTTTT. Translating gives CSARDIHRRGLGELFF. The chain is built from TRBV20-1 and TRBJ2-2; a weak D match, TRBD1 (7 bases). V was trimmed by 0 bases and J by 7 bases, leaving 18 bases between them. The V gene's germline CDR1 is DFQATT and CDR2 SNEGSKA (reference sequence). This CDR3 region has 16 residues.

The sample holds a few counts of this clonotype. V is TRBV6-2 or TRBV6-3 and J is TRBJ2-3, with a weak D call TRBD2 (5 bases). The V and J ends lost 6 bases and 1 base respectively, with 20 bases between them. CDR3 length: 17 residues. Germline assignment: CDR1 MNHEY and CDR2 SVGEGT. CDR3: CASRSQFGEIGTDTQYF. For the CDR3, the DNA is TGTGCCAGCAGGTCCCAGTTCGGGGAGATAGGCACAGATACGCAGTATTTT.

CDR3: CSVEVQGRGTQYF. The CDR3 DNA reads as TGCAGCGTTGAGGTACAGGGGCGGGGGACCCAGTACTTC. V is TRBV29-1 and J is TRBJ2-7; D perhaps matches TRBD1 (7 bases). The J call may be incorrect, as the DNA end agrees better with TRBJ2-5. CDR3 length: 13 amino acids. CDR1 SQVTM and CDR2 ANQGSEA come from the germline V gene.

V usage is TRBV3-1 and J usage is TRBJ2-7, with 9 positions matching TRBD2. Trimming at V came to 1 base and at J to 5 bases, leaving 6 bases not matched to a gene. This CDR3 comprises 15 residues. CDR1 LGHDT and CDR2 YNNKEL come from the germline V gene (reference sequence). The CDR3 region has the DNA TGTGCCAGCAGCCAAGGGCGGGAGGGCCGAAACGAGCAGTACTTC. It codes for CASSQGREGRNEQYF.

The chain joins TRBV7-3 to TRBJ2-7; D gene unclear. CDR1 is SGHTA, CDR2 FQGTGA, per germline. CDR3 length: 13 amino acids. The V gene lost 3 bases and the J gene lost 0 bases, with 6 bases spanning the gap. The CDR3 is CASSLSYSYEQYF. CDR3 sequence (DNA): TGTGCCAGCAGCTTGAGCTACTCCTACGAGCAGTACTTC.

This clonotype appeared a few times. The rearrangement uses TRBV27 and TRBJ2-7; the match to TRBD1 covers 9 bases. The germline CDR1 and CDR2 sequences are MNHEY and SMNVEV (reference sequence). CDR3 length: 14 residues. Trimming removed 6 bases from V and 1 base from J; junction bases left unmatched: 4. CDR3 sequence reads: CASRGTGRSYEQYF. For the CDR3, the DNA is TGTGCCAGCAGAGGGACAGGGCGGTCCTACGAGCAGTACTTC.

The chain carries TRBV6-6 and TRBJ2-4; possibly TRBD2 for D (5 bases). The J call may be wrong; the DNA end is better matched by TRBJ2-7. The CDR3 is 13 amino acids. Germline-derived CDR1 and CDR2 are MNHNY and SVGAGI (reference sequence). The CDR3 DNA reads TGTGCCAGCAGACGCGGCACTAGCTACGAGCAGTACTTC. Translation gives CASRRGTSYEQYF.

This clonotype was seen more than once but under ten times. The CDR3 sequence: CASSSDRGGQPQHF. The DNA of the CDR3 is TGTGCCAGCAGCTCTGACAGGGGTGGCCAGCCCCAGCATTTT. The V call is TRBV7-2, the J call TRBJ1-5, with TRBD1 matching 8 bases. CDR1 is SGHTA, CDR2 FQGNSA, per germline. Germline trimming cut 4 bases from V and 7 bases from J; bases unmatched to any gene: 6. The CDR3 extends over 14 amino acids.

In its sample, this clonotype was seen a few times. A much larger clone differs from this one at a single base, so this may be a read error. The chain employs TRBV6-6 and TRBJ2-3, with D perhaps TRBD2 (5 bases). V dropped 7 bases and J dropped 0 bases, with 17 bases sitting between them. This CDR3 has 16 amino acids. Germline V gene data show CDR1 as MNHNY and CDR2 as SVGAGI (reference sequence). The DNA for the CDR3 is TGTGCCAGCAAACGCCCGGCGGGCTCTAGCACAGATACGCAGTATTTT. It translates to CASKRPAGSSTDTQYF.